This TCR beta chain comes out of a study of blood T cell repertoires in COVID-19. CDR1 is MDHEN, CDR2 SYDVKM, per germline. V dropped 3 bases and J dropped 2; count of bases not matched to a gene: 1. The CDR3 consists of 13 residues. The data were produced by immunoSEQ multiplex PCR, yet TCRdb's version contains in-frame clones alone and is incomplete. The sample shows 300,000 or so clones, about 82% of them seen only once. The chain joins TRBV28 to TRBJ2-7, with 7 bases that match TRBD2. This clonotype was obtained from a woman aged 50 to 60 with acute or convalescent COVID-19. The sample comprised peripheral blood. CDR3 region: CASSFAGAYEQYF. Here the CDR3 DNA reads TGTGCCAGCAGTTTTGCGGGGGCCTACGAGCAGTACTTC. The entire variable domain, with the rest obtained from reference TRBV28 and TRBJ2-7, is as follows: DVKVTQSSRYLVKRTGEKVFLECVQDMDHENMFWYRQDPGLGLRLIYFSYDVKMKEKGDIPEGYSVSREKKERFSLILESASTNQTSMYLCASSFAGAYEQYFGPGTRLTVT.